This T cell receptor (beta chain) was captured in a study of T cells in Graves' hyperthyroidism and ophthalmopathy. Amplified TCR beta CDR3 regions derived from RNA transcripts. An initial round of RT-PCR targeting the TCR CDR3 relied on the HTBI primer set. Each CDR3 protein is one row after TCRdb ran MiXCR on the multiplex PCR reads. The data hold 400,000 to 500,000 distinct CDR3 sequences, with over 12% observed a single time. This clonotype was seen repeatedly, ten times or more. Trimming left V 5 bases short and J 2 bases short, with 10 bases between. The length of the CDR3 is 14 residues. The sample consisted of blood. The sequence was obtained from a man aged 18-30 years with Graves' ophthalmopathy. The chain uses TRBV12-3 or TRBV12-4 and TRBJ1-3; D gene uncertain. The CDR3 DNA reads as TGTGCCAGCAGTCCCAACCCAGCTGGAAACACCATATATTTT. It codes for CASSPNPAGNTIYF.